This is a list of T cell receptor beta chains from one sample in a study of T cell responses to AZD1222 COVID-19 vaccine. Sequenced by immunoSEQ multiplex PCR; TCRdb stores in-frame clones only, minus some. Here the sample spans about 140,000 clones, roughly 93% being singletons. This material consisted of peripheral blood, taken on day 0 of AZD1222 vaccination. The receptors shown here come from an adult in good health. CDR3s include the opening cysteine and the closing phenylalanine or tryptophan. The D gene is left open where the match is weak. The size of a clone is reported for some rows only, either as once, few or many, or as a class for expanded clones.

DNA,CDR3,V,size,D,J
TGTGCCAGTGGGATACAGGGGAGCTTCTCTGGGGCCAACGTCCTGACTTTC,CASGIQGSFSGANVLTF,TRBV28,.,TRBD1,TRBJ2-6
TGTGCCAGCAGTTCAGGACTAGCGGAAGAGCAGTACTTC,CASSSGLAEEQYF,TRBV6-5,.,TRBD2,TRBJ2-7
TGTGCCACCAGTGACGTTGGACAGGGGGCGTACAATGAGCAGTTCTTC,CATSDVGQGAYNEQFF,TRBV24-1,.,TRBD1,TRBJ2-1
TGTGCCAGTAGTATGGATACGACTTCTAGCACAGATACGCAGTATTTT,CASSMDTTSSTDTQYF,TRBV19,.,.,TRBJ2-3
TGTGCCTGGAGTGTACGAGAGGGAGCTGACGATCATGGCTACACCTTC,CAWSVREGADDHGYTF,TRBV30,.,.,TRBJ1-2
TGTGCCAGCAGTTTATCGGGGGAGATCGGCAATCAGCCCCAGCATTTT,CASSLSGEIGNQPQHF,TRBV27,once,.,TRBJ1-5
TGTGCTAGTGGTTTGGTACGGGACCTGGTGAACACTGAAGCTTTCTTT,CASGLVRDLVNTEAFF,TRBV12-5,.,.,TRBJ1-1
TGTGCCAGCAGCTTGACAGGGGGACCCACAGATACGCAGTATTTT,CASSLTGGPTDTQYF,TRBV7-9,.,TRBD1,TRBJ2-3
TGTGCCAGCAGCTTGGGTCGCGATACGCAGTATTTT,CASSLGRDTQYF,TRBV5-6,.,.,TRBJ2-3
TGTGCCAGTAGTCTGACTAGCGGGAGGGCCTTGGAGACCCAGTACTTC,CASSLTSGRALETQYF,TRBV19,.,TRBD2,TRBJ2-5
TGTGCCAGCAGTGAACAAGGTAGCGGGAGGCCACACTCCTACAATGAGCAGTTCTTC,CASSEQGSGRPHSYNEQFF,TRBV6-1,.,TRBD2,TRBJ2-1
TGTGCCAGCTTTTTCGGACTAGCGGGAGCCGGGGAGCTGTTTTTT,CASFFGLAGAGELFF,TRBV5-6,.,TRBD2,TRBJ2-2
TGTGCCTGGAGTGTAGAGAGGGCAGAATTTGGCTACACCTTC,CAWSVERAEFGYTF,TRBV30,.,.,TRBJ1-2
TGTGCCAGTTCGTCGGCAGGGTTAAACTATGGCTACACCTTC,CASSSAGLNYGYTF,TRBV19,once,.,TRBJ1-2
TGCGCCAGCAGCCACGGGGGACGGACTGGAAACACCATATATTTT,CASSHGGRTGNTIYF,TRBV4-1,.,.,TRBJ1-3
TGTGCCTGGAGCCTCGGCAGCGGCGGGGCGGGCTATGGCTACACCTTC,CAWSLGSGGAGYGYTF,TRBV30,.,.,TRBJ1-2
TGCACCAGCAGCCACAGACCCTATTCTACCCCAAATGAGCAGTTCTTC,CTSSHRPYSTPNEQFF,TRBV1,.,.,TRBJ2-1
TGTGCCAGCAGCTTGGGGGCTGGGACAGGTACCTACGAGCAGTACTTC,CASSLGAGTGTYEQYF,TRBV5-4,.,TRBD1,TRBJ2-7
TGCGCCAGCAGCCCAGGGGGAGCTATGAGGGACACCGGGGAGCTGTTTTTT,CASSPGGAMRDTGELFF,TRBV5-1,.,TRBD1,TRBJ2-2
TGTGCCACCAGTGACCAAGCGACGGGTGGGAATGAGCAGTTCTTC,CATSDQATGGNEQFF,TRBV24-1,.,.,TRBJ2-1
TGTGCCAGCAGCTTCCGGGACAGGGGACAAGGCGATACGCAGTATTTT,CASSFRDRGQGDTQYF,TRBV7-9,.,TRBD1,TRBJ2-3
TGTGCCAGCAGCCCCCAGAGGCGGGGCGGGGCTGGAAACACCATATATTTT,CASSPQRRGGAGNTIYF,TRBV21-1,.,.,TRBJ1-3
TGTGCCAGCAGCTTAAGGGACAGGGGGGACACCGGGGAGCTGTTTTTT,CASSLRDRGDTGELFF,TRBV7-9,.,TRBD1,TRBJ2-2
TGTGCCAGCAGTGACTCTGGAAGCGGCTACACCTTC,CASSDSGSGYTF,TRBV6-4,.,.,TRBJ1-2
TGTGCCAGCAGCTTACGCAGCGGGAGAGGAGAGACCCAGTACTTC,CASSLRSGRGETQYF,TRBV11-2,.,TRBD2,TRBJ2-5
TGTGCCAGCAGAAGCCGGACAGGGTCTCGTGGCTACACCTTC,CASRSRTGSRGYTF,TRBV28,.,TRBD1,TRBJ1-2
TGTGCCTGGAGTGACCTAGCGGGAGGGCCGTTTGAGCAGTTCTTC,CAWSDLAGGPFEQFF,TRBV30,.,TRBD2,TRBJ2-1
TGTGCCAGCAGCTTAGCGACGGGGACAGGGTACTACGAGCAGTACTTC,CASSLATGTGYYEQYF,TRBV7-8,.,TRBD1,TRBJ2-7
TGTGCCAGCAGCCAAGCGGGGAGGGCCAGGGACGGTACGCAGTATTTT,CASSQAGRARDGTQYF,TRBV3-1/TRBV3-2,.,TRBD2,TRBJ2-3
TGTGCCAGCAGCCCCCCAGGCAGCGGCCTGAACACCGGGGAGCTGTTTTTT,CASSPPGSGLNTGELFF,TRBV11-2,.,.,TRBJ2-2
TGCAGCGTTGAAGGGACACCGTATGGAAACACCATATATTTT,CSVEGTPYGNTIYF,TRBV29-1,few,.,TRBJ1-3
TGTGCCAGCAGCGGTTTAAGACCCACAGATACGCAGTATTTT,CASSGLRPTDTQYF,TRBV3-1/TRBV3-2,.,.,TRBJ2-3
TGTGCCAGCAGTTTCCGGACAGACACTGAAGCTTTCTTT,CASSFRTDTEAFF,TRBV27,.,.,TRBJ1-1
TGTGCCAGCCTGGGACAGGGGTATGGCTACACCTTC,CASLGQGYGYTF,TRBV28,.,TRBD1,TRBJ1-2
TGTGCCAGCAGCCTTATAGGTAGCGGGAGGGGGGATGAGCAGTTCTTC,CASSLIGSGRGDEQFF,TRBV28,.,TRBD2,TRBJ2-1
TGTGCCAGCAGGCAGACAGGGAACACTGAAGCTTTCTTT,CASRQTGNTEAFF,TRBV7-9,.,.,TRBJ1-1
TGTGCCAGCAGTTTAACCACCGGCGACTCTGGAAACACCATATATTTT,CASSLTTGDSGNTIYF,TRBV28,.,.,TRBJ1-3
TGTGCCAGCAGCGCTACAGGAACTAATGAAAAACTGTTTTTT,CASSATGTNEKLFF,TRBV2,.,.,TRBJ1-4
TGCAGTGCTAGTAGTGGGAGGCCCAGCTGGGGGCAGTTCTTC,CSASSGRPSWGQFF,TRBV20-1,once,.,TRBJ2-1
TGTGCCAGCAGCCAAGAGCCTGGGACAGCTCGGTCCGAGCAGTACTTC,CASSQEPGTARSEQYF,TRBV4-2,.,TRBD1,TRBJ2-7
TGTGCCAGCAGCTTGACTAGCGGGTACGAGCAGTACTTC,CASSLTSGYEQYF,TRBV7-9,.,TRBD2,TRBJ2-7
TGTGCCAGCAGCGTATCCGCCTCTGGAAACACCATATATTTT,CASSVSASGNTIYF,TRBV9,.,.,TRBJ1-3
TGCAGTGTGGGGGCCGACTATGGCTACACCTTC,CSVGADYGYTF,TRBV20-1,.,.,TRBJ1-2
TGTGCCAGCAGCATTGGCAACAATGAGCAGTTCTTC,CASSIGNNEQFF,TRBV11-3,.,.,TRBJ2-1
TGTGCCAGCAGGGGTTACGTAGGTTATTCACCCCTCCACTTT,CASRGYVGYSPLHF,TRBV6-5,.,.,TRBJ1-6
TGTGCCAGCAGCCCCAAATTAGCTGAAGCTTTCTTT,CASSPKLAEAFF,TRBV6-5,.,.,TRBJ1-1
TGTGCCAGCAGCCTTCCCGGGACGGCTAATTCACCCCTCCACTTT,CASSLPGTANSPLHF,TRBV28,.,.,TRBJ1-6
TGTGCCAGCAGTCACTCGGGAGATGAGCAGTTCTTC,CASSHSGDEQFF,TRBV27,.,.,TRBJ2-1
TGTGCCACCAGCAGAGATAACAGGGCGTCTGAAGCTTTCTTT,CATSRDNRASEAFF,TRBV15,.,.,TRBJ1-1
TGTGCCAGCAGTCCGAGTTCTGGAAACACCATATATTTT,CASSPSSGNTIYF,TRBV28,.,.,TRBJ1-3
TGTGCCAGCAGTGAAGTGTGGATCATGAACACTGAAGCTTTCTTT,CASSEVWIMNTEAFF,TRBV6-1,.,.,TRBJ1-1
TGTGCCATCAGTGAAGCTAGGACAACAGCCTATGGCTACACCTTC,CAISEARTTAYGYTF,TRBV10-3,.,.,TRBJ1-2
TGTGCCAGCAAAGGACTAGCGGGACACGAGCAGTACTTC,CASKGLAGHEQYF,TRBV19,.,TRBD2,TRBJ2-7